One sample yielded the 30 T cell receptor beta chains listed below, sequenced in a study of shared clonotypes between healthy human individuals. Produced via immunoSEQ multiplex PCR; TCRdb's table is partial and in-frame only. In the table there are some 2 million clones, about 94% of which are singletons. Naivety among CD8 cells was defined by CD45RO negativity and positive CCR7 selection, thereby excluding terminally differentiated effector memory CD45RA+ cells. The sample was naive CD8+ T cells sorted from blood. These receptors were collected from a man between 18 and 29 years old in good health.

The V call is TRBV4-1, the J call TRBJ2-7; tentative D call: TRBD1 (6 bases). The CDR3 consists of 17 residues. The germline CDR1 and CDR2 sequences are MGHRA and YSYEKL. V was pared by 0 bases and J by 0 bases, with 15 bases between. The CDR3 reads CASSQEVPMGASYEQYF. The CDR3 region has the DNA TGCGCCAGCAGCCAAGAGGTTCCCATGGGGGCCTCCTACGAGCAGTACTTC.

The chain links TRBV18 to TRBJ2-7; 9 bases map to TRBD2. V shed 3 bases, J shed 2 bases, and the junction held 2 bases outside the gene matches. Germline CDR1 KGHSH, CDR2 LQKENI. The CDR3 totals 14 residues. This CDR3 reads CASSPGLAAYEQYF. CDR3 sequence (DNA): TGTGCCAGCTCACCGGGACTAGCAGCCTACGAGCAGTACTTC.

The rearrangement links TRBV6-1 to TRBJ2-7; no definite D call. The CDR3 length is 16 residues. Trimming shortened V by 2 bases and J by 0 bases, and 14 bases separated the two germline ends. Germline CDR1 MNHNS, CDR2 SASEGT. The CDR3: CASSESGQRYSYEQYF. CDR3 bases: TGTGCCAGCAGTGAATCCGGGCAGCGCTACTCCTACGAGCAGTACTTC.

The V call is TRBV11-2, the J call TRBJ2-3; no definite D call. V dropped 5 bases and J dropped 2 bases, with 5 bases sitting between them. From germline, CDR1 is SGHAT and CDR2 FQNNGV. This CDR3 is built from 12 residues. The CDR3 here is CASSADTDTQYF. DNA of the CDR3: TGTGCCAGCAGCGCAGACACAGATACGCAGTATTTT. Looking up the rest from reference TRBV11-2 and TRBJ2-3 gives the full variable domain: EAGVAQSPRYKIIEKRQSVAFWCNPISGHATLYWYQQILGQGPKLLIQFQNNGVVDDSQLPKDRFSAERLKGVDSTLKIQPAKLEDSAVYLCASSADTDTQYFGPGTRLTVL.

CDR3 amino acids: CASSLFSYSNQPQHF. The CDR3 DNA is TGTGCCAGCAGTCTCTTCAGCTATAGCAATCAGCCCCAGCATTTT. The rearrangement links TRBV28 to TRBJ1-5; the D is unclear. This CDR3 spans 15 amino acids. The V gene lost 5 bases and the J gene lost 0 bases, with 11 bases spanning the gap. Germline V lookup: CDR1 MDHEN, CDR2 SYDVKM.

J is TRBJ1-2 and V is TRBV28; TRBD1 is a possible D gene (6 bases). Germline CDR1 reads MDHEN; CDR2 reads SYDVKM. Trimming stripped 5 bases from V and 4 bases from J, with 14 bases between. CDR3 length equals 14 residues. The DNA of the CDR3 is TGTGCCAGCAGTCCTACAGGGTACAGCTATGGCTACACCTTC. Its translation: CASSPTGYSYGYTF.

V usage is TRBV5-4 and J usage is TRBJ2-5; TRBD1 aligns across 8 bases. From germline, CDR1 is SGHNT and CDR2 YYREEE (reference sequence). The CDR3 totals 14 residues. V shed 4 bases and J 4 bases; nucleotides not matched to a gene: 6. DNA of the CDR3: TGTGCCAGCAGCACGACAGGGGTGCCAGAGACCCAGTACTTC. Translated, it gives CASSTTGVPETQYF.

The V and J genes are TRBV10-3 and TRBJ2-7; D is perhaps TRBD2 (5 bases). CDR1 is ENHRY and CDR2 is SYGVKD in the germline V gene. V was shortened by 11 bases and J by 4 bases, with 27 bases between the two germline ends. The CDR3 is 16 residues long. CDR3 sequence reads: CASTRGVPSLWYEQYF. Here the CDR3 DNA reads TGTGCCTCCACCCGGGGTGTCCCTAGCCTTTGGTACGAGCAGTACTTC.

With respect to this clone: This CDR3 is also generated by other DNA sequences in the sample. Written as DNA, the CDR3 is TGTGCCTGGACGAACACCGGGGAGCTGTTTTTT. Translating gives CAWTNTGELFF. This chain joins TRBV30 and TRBJ2-2, with D unresolved. CDR3 length: 11 amino acids. V was pared by 4 bases and J by 0 bases, with 0 bases between. Germline values: CDR1 GTSNPN, CDR2 SVGIG (reference sequence).

CDR3 residues: CASNNGDGYTF. CDR3 bases: TGTGCCAGTAACAATGGGGATGGCTACACCTTC. The chain has TRBV7-9 and TRBJ1-2; D remains ambiguous. V dropped 9 bases and J dropped 6 bases, with 11 bases sitting between them. Germline V CDR1 and CDR2: SEHNR, FQNEAQ (reference sequence). The CDR3 totals 11 residues.

The chain carries TRBV10-1 and TRBJ2-2; weak D call: TRBD1 (6 bases). The CDR3 length is 17 residues. V lost 6 bases, J lost 2 bases, and 19 bases lay in between. From germline, CDR1 is WNHNN and CDR2 SYGVQD (reference sequence). CDR3 nucleotide sequence: TGCGCCAGCAGGCATTCGGAGGACAGCAGTAACACCGGGGAGCTGTTTTTT. Encoded protein: CASRHSEDSSNTGELFF.

With regard to this clone: In the same sample, other DNA sequences code for this CDR3. The gene calls are TRBV13 and TRBJ2-1; a possible D gene is TRBD1 (5 bases). The CDR3 totals 12 residues. Germline CDR1 and CDR2: PRHDT and FYEKMQ (reference sequence). V lost 5 bases and J lost 10, with 12 bases in between. The DNA for the CDR3 is TGTGCCAGCAGCCCCCGAAGGGGAGAGCAGTTCTTC. It yields the protein CASSPRRGEQFF.

Concerning this clone: This same CDR3 is encoded by further DNA sequences in the sample. The chain combines TRBV5-4 with TRBJ2-7; no clear D. Germline CDR1 and CDR2: SGHNT and YYREEE (reference sequence). The ends were cut back, 0 bases at V and 0 bases at J, with 10 bases in the middle. This CDR3 region has 15 residues. The CDR3, as DNA: TGTGCCAGCAGCTTGGTGCAAGGAGCCTCCTACGAGCAGTACTTC. Protein product: CASSLVQGASYEQYF.

CDR3 nucleotides: TGTGCCTGGAATTTCGGGACAGGGCAACAAGAGACCCAGTACTTC. It specifies CAWNFGTGQQETQYF. The chain combines TRBV30 with TRBJ2-5, with 9 nucleotides matching TRBD1. Germline V gene data show CDR1 as GTSNPN and CDR2 as SVGIG (reference sequence). The V and J ends lost 4 bases and 2 bases, in that order; junction bases with no gene match: 8. The CDR3 runs 15 residues.

The rearrangement links TRBV27 to TRBJ2-1; the D is unclear. The V and J ends lost 4 bases and 7 bases respectively, with 8 bases between them. Germline CDR1 MNHEY, CDR2 SMNVEV (reference sequence). This CDR3 region has 12 residues. The CDR3 nucleotides read TGTGCCAGCAGTTCGCCGAGGAATGAGCAGTTCTTC. This translates into CASSSPRNEQFF.

The chain uses TRBV9 and TRBJ1-4; D gene ambiguous. Looked up from germline, CDR1 is SGDLS and CDR2 is YYNGEE. This CDR3 comprises 14 residues. The ends were cut back, 4 bases at V and 8 bases at J, with 15 bases in the middle. The CDR3 DNA is TGTGCCAGCAGCTCCAGTCTGGACGGCGAAAAACTGTTTTTT. It translates to CASSSSLDGEKLFF.

The rearrangement links TRBV13 to TRBJ2-1, with 9 bases identical to TRBD1. The CDR3 runs to 17 residues. Looked up from germline, CDR1 is PRHDT and CDR2 is FYEKMQ (reference sequence). J lost 6 bases, V lost 6 bases, and 15 bases had no gene match. CDR3 region: CASSQIRVGTGFNEQFF. For the CDR3, the DNA is TGTGCCAGCAGTCAAATCCGGGTGGGGACAGGGTTCAATGAGCAGTTCTTC. Supplemented by reference TRBV13 and TRBJ2-1, the full variable domain reads AAGVIQSPRHLIKEKRETATLKCYPIPRHDTVYWYQQGPGQDPQFLISFYEKMQSDKGSIPDRFSAQQFSDYHSELNMSSLELGDSALYFCASSQIRVGTGFNEQFFGPGTRLTVL.

Turning to this clone: The same CDR3 also results from other DNA sequences found in this sample. The chain combines TRBV19 with TRBJ2-7; unclear D gene. From germline, CDR1 is LNHDA and CDR2 SQIVND (reference sequence). The CDR3 extends over 10 amino acids. V gave up 2 bases and J gave up 5 bases, with 1 base separating them. The CDR3 region is CASSIHEQYF. CDR3 DNA sequence: TGTGCCAGTAGTATACACGAGCAGTACTTC.

The chain has TRBV4-2 and TRBJ2-5, with D perhaps assigned TRBD1 or TRBD2 (7 bases each). Germline CDR1 is LGHNA and CDR2 is YNFKEQ. Trimming shortened V by 1 base and J by 1 base, and 19 bases separated the two germline ends. The CDR3 sequence is 18 residues long. CDR3 loop: CASSQVVSGGGIQETQYF. The CDR3 DNA reads as TGTGCCAGCAGCCAAGTGGTTTCAGGGGGGGGGATCCAAGAGACCCAGTACTTC.

The rearrangement links TRBV2 to TRBJ2-6; D not certain. CDR3 length: 14 residues. The V end was cut by 5 bases, the J end by 3 bases, with 8 bases between. Germline CDR1 and CDR2: SNHLY and FYNNEI. CDR3 nucleotides: TGTGCCAGCAGTCCTCAGGATGGGGCCAACGTCCTGACTTTC. Residues: CASSPQDGANVLTF.

The rearrangement uses TRBV5-1 and TRBJ2-7; 8 bases map to TRBD2. V shed 0 bases, J shed 1 base, and the junction held 6 bases outside the gene matches. The CDR3 extends over 16 amino acids. Per the germline V gene, CDR1 is SGHRS and CDR2 is YFSETQ. As DNA, the CDR3 is TGCGCCAGCAGCTTGGCACCGGGACTAGTGTCCTACGAGCAGTACTTC. Translating it yields CASSLAPGLVSYEQYF.

The DNA of the CDR3 is TGTGCCAGTAGTTCCCAGGGATGGGGCTACGAGCAGTACTTC. Translation: CASSSQGWGYEQYF. The rearrangement uses TRBV19 and TRBJ2-7; weak D call: TRBD1 (5 bases). This CDR3 has 14 residues. V was trimmed by 5 bases and J by 3 bases, leaving 14 bases between them. CDR1 and CDR2 (germline): LNHDA, SQIVND (reference sequence).

The CDR3 DNA reads as TGTGCCAGCAGCTTCAGTGGTGGGACGATTGCCGACGAGCAGTACTTC. Translated: CASSFSGGTIADEQYF. V gene TRBV7-9 combines with J gene TRBJ2-7; either TRBD1 or TRBD2 may supply D (5 bases each). V was pared by 3 bases and J by 5 bases, with 20 bases between. Germline V gene data show CDR1 as SEHNR and CDR2 as FQNEAQ (reference sequence). The CDR3 has 16 residues.

The J gene is TRBJ2-5, the V gene TRBV11-3, with 13 positions matching TRBD2. Germline V gene sequence: CDR1 SGHNT, CDR2 YENEEA. The CDR3 is 17 residues long. V was pared by 1 base and J by 2 bases, with 4 bases of the junction left unmatched. The CDR3 is CASSLGGLAGEQETQYF. CDR3 nucleotides: TGTGCCAGCAGCTTAGGCGGACTAGCGGGAGAACAAGAGACCCAGTACTTC.

The sample holds one count of this clone. This chain uses TRBV5-1 with TRBJ2-3; 12 bases line up with TRBD2. Germline assignment: CDR1 SGHRS and CDR2 YFSETQ. The CDR3 loop spans 17 amino acids. After removal of 4 bases from V and 1 base from J, the junction contained 7 bases not matched to a gene. The CDR3 loop is CASSPGLAGLGTDTQYF. Written as DNA, the CDR3 is TGCGCCAGCAGCCCCGGACTAGCGGGACTTGGCACAGATACGCAGTATTTT. The entire variable domain, with the rest obtained from reference TRBV5-1 and TRBJ2-3, is as follows: KAGVTQTPRYLIKTRGQQVTLSCSPISGHRSVSWYQQTPGQGLQFLFEYFSETQRNKGNFPGRFSGRQFSNSRSEMNVSTLELGDSALYLCASSPGLAGLGTDTQYFGPGTRLTVL.

The rearrangement uses TRBV6-5 and TRBJ2-7; no clear D gene. This CDR3 comprises 14 residues. With 4 bases removed from V and 1 base from J, the gap between germline ends came to 11 bases. Germline V gives CDR1 MNHEY, CDR2 SVGAGI. DNA for the CDR3: TGTGCCAGCAGTTCCGGACCTGAATCCTACGAGCAGTACTTC. It translates to CASSSGPESYEQYF.

The CDR3 loop reads CASSQENRRSYEQYF. The CDR3 DNA reads TGCGCCAGCAGCCAAGAAAACCGAAGGTCCTACGAGCAGTACTTC. V usage is TRBV4-1 and J usage is TRBJ2-7; D unresolved. The CDR3 loop spans 15 amino acids. Germline V CDR1 and CDR2: MGHRA, YSYEKL. Trimming shortened V by 0 bases and J by 1 base, and 10 bases separated the two germline ends.

CDR3 sequence: CASSFGPATDTQYF. CDR3 coding DNA: TGCGCCAGCAGCTTTGGGCCGGCTACAGATACGCAGTATTTT. The chain links TRBV5-1 to TRBJ2-3; D unresolved. The CDR3 is 14 residues long. The germline V gene has CDR1 SGHRS and CDR2 YFSETQ. Trimming removed 2 bases from V and 3 bases from J, with 10 bases in between.

CDR3 in DNA: TGCGCCAGCAGCCAAGGTTGGACGGGGAAAGAAACAGATACGCAGTATTTT. Protein sequence: CASSQGWTGKETDTQYF. This rearrangement joins TRBV4-1 to TRBJ2-3, with a possible D match to TRBD2 (5 bases). This CDR3 spans 17 amino acids. V shed 1 base and J shed 3 bases, with 17 bases lying between them. The germline V gene encodes CDR1 MGHRA and CDR2 YSYEKL.

V gene TRBV11-2 combines with J gene TRBJ2-1, with 11 bases lining up with TRBD2. The CDR3 is made up of 14 amino acids. J lost 4 bases, V lost 6 bases, and 2 bases had no gene match. Germline V lookup: CDR1 SGHAT, CDR2 FQNNGV. CDR3: CASRTSGKYNEQFF. For the CDR3, the DNA is TGTGCCAGCAGGACTAGCGGGAAGTACAATGAGCAGTTCTTC.